This T cell receptor beta chain was identified during a study of blood T cell repertoires in COVID-19. About the study: Some COVID-19 samples were acute and others convalescent; all came from the United States, Italy and Spain. Sources were T cells, B-cell-depleted T cells, or PBMCs; the material itself was cDNA or gDNA.

In the original analysis: Nucleated cell counts were estimated from reference gene primer amplification. Profiling relied on immunoSEQ multiplex PCR, and the TCRdb table lists in-frame clones only, not all of them. V and J calls and clone size are as listed in that table; D and trimming were resolved from the DNA. Of more than 70,000 clones listed, 88% were seen once; the top ten hold roughly 9.1%. V dropped 5 bases and J dropped 8 bases, with 24 bases sitting between them. From germline, CDR1 is KGHSH and CDR2 LQKENI. This CDR3 has 16 residues. Sequenced material: peripheral blood. This receptor was taken from a human donor in a cohort sampled during active COVID-19. J is TRBJ1-2 and V is TRBV18, with TRBD1 as a possible D gene (6 bases). The CDR3 spells CASSSDYRGRGGGYTF. The CDR3 DNA is TGTGCCAGCTCATCAGACTACCGAGGCAGGGGCGGCGGCTACACCTTC. The full variable domain, completed using reference TRBV18 and TRBJ1-2, is NAGVMQNPRHLVRRRGQEARLRCSPMKGHSHVYWYRQLPEEGLKFMVYLQKENIIDESGMPKERFSAEFPKEGPSILRIQQVVRGDSAAYFCASSSDYRGRGGGYTFGSGTRLTVV.